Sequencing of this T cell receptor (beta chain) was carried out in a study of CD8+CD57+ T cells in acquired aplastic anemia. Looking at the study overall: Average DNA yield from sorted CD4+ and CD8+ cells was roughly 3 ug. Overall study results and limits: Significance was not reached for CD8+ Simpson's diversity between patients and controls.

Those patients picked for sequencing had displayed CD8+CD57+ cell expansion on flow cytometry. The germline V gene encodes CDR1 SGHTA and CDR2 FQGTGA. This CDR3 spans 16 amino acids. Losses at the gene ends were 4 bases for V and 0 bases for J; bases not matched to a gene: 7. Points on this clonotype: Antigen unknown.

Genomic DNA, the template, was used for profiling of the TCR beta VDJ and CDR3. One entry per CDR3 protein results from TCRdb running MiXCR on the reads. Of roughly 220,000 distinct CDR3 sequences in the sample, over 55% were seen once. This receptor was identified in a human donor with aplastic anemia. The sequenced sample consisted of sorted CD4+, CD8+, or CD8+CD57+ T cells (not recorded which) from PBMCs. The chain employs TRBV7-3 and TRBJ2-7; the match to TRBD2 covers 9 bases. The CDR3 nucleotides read TGTGCCAGCAGCTCCGGGACTAGCCGGAGCTCCTACGAGCAGTACTTC. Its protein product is CASSSGTSRSSYEQYF.